This T cell receptor (beta chain) comes out of a study of T cell repertoires in cytomegalovirus infection (dated 2019 in TCRdb). With respect to the entire study: Donor HLA type was relevant to the analysis, as public TCR beta signatures indicated carriage of CMV infection together with the matching HLA type. The investigation overall reported the following: In both this cohort and an independent approximately 400-donor cohort, the cumulative frequency of public TCR beta family members distinguished carriers of CMV infection plus the relevant HLA type. The ex vivo response was dominated by HLA-C-restricted CMV-specific TCR beta clonotypes, and the single most frequent clonotype in two of eight donors was supplied by these HLA-C-restricted clonotypes.

Of note for this clonotype: The target of this receptor is not known. Base-call qualities are not available, and no considerably larger clone is one nucleotide away.

Instrument used: Illumina HiSeq 1500. TCRdb redid the processing of the public reads, applying fastp at Q25 and MiXCR, and retained in-frame beta chains. All rows with the same CDR3 protein become a single entry with the most common DNA and genes. The sample yields a few hundred thousand distinct CDR3 sequences; roughly 9.1% were counted once. About 15% of the sample comes from the top ten. Trimming costs V 3 bases and J 5 bases, and their ends lie 10 bases apart. The CDR3 runs 13 residues from the cysteine to the phenylalanine. Solely the CDR3 DNA is kept, with 39 bases framed from the first base. Per the germline V gene (reference sequence), SEHNR is the CDR1 and FQNEAQ is the CDR2.

The sequenced sample was PBMCs. The receptor was derived from a human donor in good health (CMV status not recorded). Some clones in this sample may be carry-over from other donors' samples. The chain uses TRBV7-9 and TRBJ1-1, with TRBD1 perhaps the D gene, on 5 matching bases. The CDR3 amino acid sequence is: CASSFGGTTEAFF. The DNA is TGTGCCAGCAGCTTTGGGGGGACTACTGAAGCTTTCTTT.